Listed below are T cell receptor beta chains from one sample, sequenced in a study of blood T cell repertoires in COVID-19. TCRdb's copy holds only in-frame clones and misses some; the assay was immunoSEQ multiplex PCR. Of about 290,000 clones in the sample, just under 85% were seen once. The sequenced sample was peripheral blood. The source is a woman between 45 and 65 years old with active or convalescent COVID-19. CDR3s include the opening cysteine and the closing phenylalanine or tryptophan. Each record gives: V gene, clone size, D gene, J gene, CDR3 DNA, CDR3 protein. A D gene is named only where the DNA matches it firmly. Where a row states a size, it is once, few, many or the class of an expanded clone; other rows omit it.

TRBV7-2,once,TRBD1,TRBJ2-7,TGTGCCAGCAGCTCCCGGACAGGGTGGAGGTACTACGAGCAGTACTTC,CASSSRTGWRYYEQYF
TRBV7-8,NA,NA,TRBJ1-2,TGTGCCAGCAGCTTAGCTAGATCTGACAGTGGCGGCTACACCTTC,CASSLARSDSGGYTF
TRBV25-1,NA,NA,TRBJ2-2,TGTGCCAGCAGCGCCATCCGGGCCGGGGAGCTGTTTTTT,CASSAIRAGELFF
TRBV7-9,NA,NA,TRBJ2-7,TGTGCCAGCAGCTCTCCAGGGGTAGGGGAGCAGTACTTC,CASSSPGVGEQYF
TRBV7-2,NA,TRBD1,TRBJ1-3,TGTGCCAGCAGTTCTCTTTCCGGGACAGGAGGAAACACCATATATTTT,CASSSLSGTGGNTIYF
TRBV9,NA,TRBD1,TRBJ1-4,TGTGCCAGCAGCGTAGGCTCAGGGGGTGCGGCTAATGAAAAACTGTTTTTT,CASSVGSGGAANEKLFF
TRBV4-1,few,NA,TRBJ1-3,TGCGCCAGCAGCCTAACGGTATCATACTCTGGAAACACCATATATTTT,CASSLTVSYSGNTIYF
TRBV5-1,NA,TRBD2,TRBJ2-7,TGCGCCAGCAGTCGGTCGGGAGGTGACTACGAGCAGTACTTC,CASSRSGGDYEQYF
TRBV24-1,NA,NA,TRBJ1-5,TGTGCCACCAGTGCGGCAGGGGACAATCAGCCCCAGCATTTT,CATSAAGDNQPQHF
TRBV3-1/TRBV3-2,NA,TRBD2,TRBJ2-1,TGTGCCAGCAGTCTAGCGGTTAGCTCCTACAATGAGCAGTTCTTC,CASSLAVSSYNEQFF
TRBV30,NA,NA,TRBJ1-5,TGTGCCTGGAGTCCCGGGGACACATATCAGCCCCAGCATTTT,CAWSPGDTYQPQHF
TRBV3-1/TRBV3-2,NA,NA,TRBJ2-7,TGTGCCAGCAGCCCCCGCCCCCCCCTAGCGAGCCACCACTACGAGCAGTACTTC,CASSPRPPLASHHYEQYF
TRBV7-2,NA,NA,TRBJ2-7,TGTGCCAGCAGCCTCCAGGGTCGTGTGGACCGCTCCTACGAGCAGTACTTC,CASSLQGRVDRSYEQYF
TRBV3-1/TRBV3-2,many,NA,TRBJ1-1,TGTGCCAGCAGCCAAGGGAAGGGCCAGGGAATGAACACTGAAGCTTTCTTT,CASSQGKGQGMNTEAFF
TRBV5-4,NA,NA,TRBJ2-6,TGTGCCAGCAGCTCTAAGCGCTCTGGGGCCAACGTCCTGACTTTC,CASSSKRSGANVLTF
TRBV6-6,once,TRBD1,TRBJ2-6,TGTGCCACAGGCCCCGGGACAGGAGCAGGGGCCAACGTCCTGACTTTC,CATGPGTGAGANVLTF
TRBV7-2,NA,TRBD2,TRBJ2-3,TGTGCCAGCAGTGGGACTAGCGGGAGGGCCTCGGATACGCAGTATTTT,CASSGTSGRASDTQYF
TRBV29-1,NA,NA,TRBJ2-5,TGCAGCGTTGAAGTAGCGGATAAAGAGACCCAGTACTTC,CSVEVADKETQYF
TRBV5-1,NA,TRBD2,TRBJ2-7,TGCGCCAGCAGCTTGGAAGCGGGAGGGCCCTACGAGCAGTACTTC,CASSLEAGGPYEQYF
TRBV11-3,NA,NA,TRBJ2-2,TGTGCCAGCAGTCGAGGGAACACCGGGGAGCTGTTTTTT,CASSRGNTGELFF
TRBV6-6,NA,TRBD1,TRBJ1-3,TGTGCCAGCAGCCGAGACAGGGTGGGACGAAGGGGAAACACCATATATTTT,CASSRDRVGRRGNTIYF
TRBV28,NA,NA,TRBJ1-2,TGTGCCAGCAGTTTAGCCCGGGGGGGTGTTAACTATGGCTACACCTTC,CASSLARGGVNYGYTF
TRBV28,NA,NA,TRBJ1-3,TGTGCCAGCAGTTTATCGACATACACCATATATTTT,CASSLSTYTIYF
TRBV19,once,TRBD2,TRBJ2-1,TGTGCCAGTAGTATAGCGACTAGCGGGAGAGGAAATGAGCAGTTCTTC,CASSIATSGRGNEQFF
TRBV30,NA,TRBD2,TRBJ2-3,TGTGCCTGGAGTGTACAAGCGGGAATGGTAGATACGCAGTATTTT,CAWSVQAGMVDTQYF
TRBV21-1,NA,NA,TRBJ1-1,TGTGCCAGCAGCAAAGGGGGCGACGGAGATATGAACACTGAAGCTTTCTTT,CASSKGGDGDMNTEAFF
TRBV7-4,NA,TRBD1,TRBJ1-5,TGTGCCAGCAGACATCGGGACAGGGGATCACTAAGCAATCAGCCCCAGCATTTT,CASRHRDRGSLSNQPQHF
TRBV2,NA,TRBD1,TRBJ1-3,TGTGCCAGCAGAGGGACAGGGGCTGGAAACACCATATATTTT,CASRGTGAGNTIYF
TRBV5-1,once,TRBD2,TRBJ2-3,TGCGCCAGCGGAAAACTAGCGGGAGAATCAGATACGCAGTATTTT,CASGKLAGESDTQYF
TRBV14,NA,TRBD2,TRBJ2-7,TGTGCCAGCAGCCAGAGCGGGAGGTGGATCGAGCAGTACTTC,CASSQSGRWIEQYF
TRBV11-2,NA,TRBD1,TRBJ1-1,TGTGCCAGCAGCTCTACATGGGGACAGCAGAACACTGAAGCTTTCTTT,CASSSTWGQQNTEAFF
TRBV6-6,NA,NA,TRBJ2-1,TGTGCCAGCAGTCCACTAAATCGACTTCTTGTTTACAATGAGCAGTTCTTC,CASSPLNRLLVYNEQFF
TRBV7-9,NA,TRBD2,TRBJ2-5,TGTGCCAGCAGCCATCGAAACCCCGGGACTAGCTCGGTAGAGACCCAGTACTTC,CASSHRNPGTSSVETQYF
TRBV6-5,NA,NA,TRBJ2-1,TGTGCCAGCAGTCTCTCGCGCTCCTACAATGAGCAGTTCTTC,CASSLSRSYNEQFF
TRBV15,NA,NA,TRBJ1-1,TGTGCCGCCAGCAGAGACCTTTGGGCAGGGAACACTGAAGCTTTCTTT,CAASRDLWAGNTEAFF
TRBV29-1,NA,TRBD2,TRBJ2-2,TGCAGCGTTTTCCGACTAGCGGGAGTCCCGGGAACCGGGGAGCTGTTTTTT,CSVFRLAGVPGTGELFF
TRBV19,NA,TRBD1,TRBJ1-5,TGTGCCAGTCAGACAGGGGGCAATCAGCCCCAGCATTTT,CASQTGGNQPQHF
TRBV7-9,NA,NA,TRBJ2-7,TGTGCCAGCAGCCCCAGTCAGTGGCCCGAGCAGTACTTC,CASSPSQWPEQYF
TRBV19,NA,NA,TRBJ2-3,TGTGCCAGTACGGGAAGTGGCACAGATACGCAGTATTTT,CASTGSGTDTQYF
TRBV7-9,once,NA,TRBJ1-1,TGTGCCAGCAGCCGACTTGGCCGAGAAGCTTTCTTT,CASSRLGREAFF
TRBV5-1,NA,TRBD2,TRBJ2-7,TGCGCCAGCAGAGACCAAGCGGGAGGGAGCTCCTACGAGCAGTACTTC,CASRDQAGGSSYEQYF
TRBV19,NA,TRBD2,TRBJ2-5,TGTGCCAGTAGTACTCTAGCGGGGCAAGAGACCCAGTACTTC,CASSTLAGQETQYF
TRBV4-1,NA,TRBD1,TRBJ1-1,TGCGCCAGCGGGATAAAGGGCAGGGGGAAACGGGGAGGCACTGAAGCTTTCTTT,CASGIKGRGKRGGTEAFF
TRBV20-1,NA,TRBD1,TRBJ1-1,TGCAGTGCTGACCGGGACAGTCAAGCTTTCTTT,CSADRDSQAFF
TRBV10-2,NA,TRBD1,TRBJ1-1,TGCGCCAGCAGGGACAGGGACTCGGCTGAAGCTTTCTTT,CASRDRDSAEAFF
TRBV10-3,NA,TRBD2,TRBJ2-1,TGTGCCATCAGTGCCCAGGCGGGAGGGCTCAATGAGCAGTTCTTC,CAISAQAGGLNEQFF
TRBV19,NA,TRBD2,TRBJ2-3,TGTGCCAGTAATCGAGCGGGAGGGCCTACAGATACGCAGTATTTT,CASNRAGGPTDTQYF
TRBV25-1,NA,NA,TRBJ2-6,TGTGCCAGCAATATAGGAGCTGGGGCCAACGTCCTGACTTTC,CASNIGAGANVLTF